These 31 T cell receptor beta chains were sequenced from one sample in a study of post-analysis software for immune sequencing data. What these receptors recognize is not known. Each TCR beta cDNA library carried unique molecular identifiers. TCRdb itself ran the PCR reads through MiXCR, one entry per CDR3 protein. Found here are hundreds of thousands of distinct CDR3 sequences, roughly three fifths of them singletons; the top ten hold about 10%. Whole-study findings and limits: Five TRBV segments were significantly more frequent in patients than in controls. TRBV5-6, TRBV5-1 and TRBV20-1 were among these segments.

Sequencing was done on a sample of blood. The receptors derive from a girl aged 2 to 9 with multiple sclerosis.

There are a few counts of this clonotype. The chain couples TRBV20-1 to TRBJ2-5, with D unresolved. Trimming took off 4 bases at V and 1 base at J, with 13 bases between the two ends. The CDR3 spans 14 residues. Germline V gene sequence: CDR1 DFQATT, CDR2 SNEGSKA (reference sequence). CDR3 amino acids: CSAISGPAQETQYF. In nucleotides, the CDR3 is TGCAGTGCTATCTCCGGGCCTGCCCAAGAGACCCAGTACTTC.

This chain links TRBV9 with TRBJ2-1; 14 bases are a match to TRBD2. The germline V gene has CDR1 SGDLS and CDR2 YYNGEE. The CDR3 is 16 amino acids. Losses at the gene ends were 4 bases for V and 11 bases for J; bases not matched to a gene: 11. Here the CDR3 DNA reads TGTGCCAGCAGCTTCACGGGACTAGCGGGAGTCCTACAGCAGTTCTTC. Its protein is CASSFTGLAGVLQQFF.

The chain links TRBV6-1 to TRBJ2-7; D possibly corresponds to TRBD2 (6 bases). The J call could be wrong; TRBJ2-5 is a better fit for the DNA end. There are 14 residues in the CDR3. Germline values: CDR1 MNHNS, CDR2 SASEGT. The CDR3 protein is CASTRLVSEKTQYF. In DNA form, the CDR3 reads TGTGCCAGCACAAGACTAGTTTCAGAGAAGACCCAGTACTTC.

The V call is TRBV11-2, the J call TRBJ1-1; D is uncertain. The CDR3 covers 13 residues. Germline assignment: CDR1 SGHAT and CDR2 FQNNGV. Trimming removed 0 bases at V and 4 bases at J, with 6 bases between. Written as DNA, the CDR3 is TGTGCCAGCAGCTTAGAGTCTCTCACTGAAGCTTTCTTT. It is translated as CASSLESLTEAFF.

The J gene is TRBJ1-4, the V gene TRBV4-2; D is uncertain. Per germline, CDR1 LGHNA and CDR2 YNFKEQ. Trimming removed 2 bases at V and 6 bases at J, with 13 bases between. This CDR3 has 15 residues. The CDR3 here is CASSQRSGIYEKLFF. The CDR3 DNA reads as TGTGCCAGCAGCCAACGATCCGGGATTTATGAAAAACTGTTTTTT.

CDR3 sequence: CASNRGLLFLDEQFF. Written as DNA, the CDR3 is TGCGCCAGCAACCGGGGCCTCCTTTTTCTAGATGAGCAGTTCTTC. This rearrangement joins TRBV4-1 to TRBJ2-1, with D perhaps being TRBD1 or TRBD2 (5 bases each). V lost 7 bases and J lost 8, with 21 bases in between. This CDR3 comprises 15 residues. Germline V lookup: CDR1 MGHRA, CDR2 YSYEKL.

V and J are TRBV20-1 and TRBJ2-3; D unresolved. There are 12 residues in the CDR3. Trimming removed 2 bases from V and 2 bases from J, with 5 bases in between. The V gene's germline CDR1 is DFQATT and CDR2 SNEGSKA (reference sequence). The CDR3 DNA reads TGCAGTGCTAGACAGACCACAGATACGCAGTATTTT. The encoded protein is CSARQTTDTQYF.

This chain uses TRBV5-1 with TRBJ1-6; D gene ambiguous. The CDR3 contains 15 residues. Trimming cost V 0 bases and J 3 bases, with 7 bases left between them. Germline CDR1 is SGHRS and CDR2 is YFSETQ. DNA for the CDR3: TGCGCCAGCAGCTTGGTAGGTGACTATAATTCACCCCTCCACTTT. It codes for CASSLVGDYNSPLHF.

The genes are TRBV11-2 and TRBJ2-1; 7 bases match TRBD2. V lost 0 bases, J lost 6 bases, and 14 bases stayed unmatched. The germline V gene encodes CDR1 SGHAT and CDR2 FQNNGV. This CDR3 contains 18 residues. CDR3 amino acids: CASSLDGWEGGKSNEQFF. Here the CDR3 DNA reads TGTGCCAGCAGCTTAGATGGGTGGGAGGGAGGTAAATCCAATGAGCAGTTCTTC.

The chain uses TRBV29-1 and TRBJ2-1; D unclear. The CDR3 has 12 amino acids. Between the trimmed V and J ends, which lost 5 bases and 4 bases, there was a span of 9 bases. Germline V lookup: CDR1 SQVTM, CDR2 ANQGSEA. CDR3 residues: CSVSERYNEQFF. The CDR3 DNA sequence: TGCAGCGTTAGCGAGAGATACAATGAGCAGTTCTTC.

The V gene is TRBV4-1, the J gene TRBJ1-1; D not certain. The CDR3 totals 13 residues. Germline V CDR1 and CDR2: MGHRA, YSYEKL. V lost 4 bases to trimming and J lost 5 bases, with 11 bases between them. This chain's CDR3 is CASSPLLGTEAFF. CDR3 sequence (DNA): TGCGCCAGCAGCCCGCTCTTAGGGACTGAAGCTTTCTTT.

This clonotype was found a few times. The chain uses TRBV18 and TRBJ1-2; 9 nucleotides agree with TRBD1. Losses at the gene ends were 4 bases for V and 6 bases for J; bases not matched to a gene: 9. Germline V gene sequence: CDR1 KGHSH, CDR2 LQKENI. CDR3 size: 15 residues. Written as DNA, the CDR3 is TGTGCCAGCTCACGGAAAACAGGGGGCGCGGATGGCTACACCTTC. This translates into CASSRKTGGADGYTF.

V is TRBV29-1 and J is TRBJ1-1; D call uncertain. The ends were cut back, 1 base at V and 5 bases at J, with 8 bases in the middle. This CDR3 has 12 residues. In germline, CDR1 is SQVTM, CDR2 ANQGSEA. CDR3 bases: TGCAGCGTTGAAGCGAGCATGACTGAAGCTTTCTTT. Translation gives CSVEASMTEAFF. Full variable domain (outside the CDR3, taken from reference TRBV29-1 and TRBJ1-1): SAVISQKPSRDICQRGTSLTIQCQVDSQVTMMFWYRQQPGQSLTLIATANQGSEATYESGFVIDKFPISRPNLTFSTLTVSNMSPEDSSIYLCSVEASMTEAFFGQGTRLTVV.

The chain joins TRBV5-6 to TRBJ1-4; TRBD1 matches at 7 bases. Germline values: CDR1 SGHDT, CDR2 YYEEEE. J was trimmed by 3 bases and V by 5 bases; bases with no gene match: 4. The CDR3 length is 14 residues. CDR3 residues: CASSTGTANEKLFF. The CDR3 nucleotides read TGTGCCAGCAGTACCGGGACAGCTAATGAAAAACTGTTTTTT. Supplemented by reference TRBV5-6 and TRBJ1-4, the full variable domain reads DAGVTQSPTHLIKTRGQQVTLRCSPKSGHDTVSWYQQALGQGPQFIFQYYEEEERQRGNFPDRFSGHQFPNYSSELNVNALLLGDSALYLCASSTGTANEKLFFGSGTQLSVL.

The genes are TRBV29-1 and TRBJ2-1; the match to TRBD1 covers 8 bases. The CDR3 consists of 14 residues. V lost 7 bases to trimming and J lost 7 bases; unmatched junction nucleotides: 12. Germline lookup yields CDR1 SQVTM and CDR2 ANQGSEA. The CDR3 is CSGVDRERGNEQFF. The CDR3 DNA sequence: TGCAGCGGGGTGGACAGGGAAAGGGGAAATGAGCAGTTCTTC.

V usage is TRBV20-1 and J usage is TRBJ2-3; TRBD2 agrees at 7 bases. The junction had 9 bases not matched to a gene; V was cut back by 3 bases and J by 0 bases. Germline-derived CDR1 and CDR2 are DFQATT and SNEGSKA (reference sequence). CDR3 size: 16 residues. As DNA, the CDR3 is TGCAGTGCTAGCCCGGGAGGTCCCTCTAGCACAGATACGCAGTATTTT. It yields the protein CSASPGGPSSTDTQYF.

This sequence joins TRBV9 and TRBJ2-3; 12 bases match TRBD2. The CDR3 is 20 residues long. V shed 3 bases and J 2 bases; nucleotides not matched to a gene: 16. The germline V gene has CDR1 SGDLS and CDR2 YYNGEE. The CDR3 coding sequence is TGTGCCAGCAGCGCGGTAAGGACTAGCGGGATCAACACGGTCACAGATACGCAGTATTTT. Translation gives CASSAVRTSGINTVTDTQYF. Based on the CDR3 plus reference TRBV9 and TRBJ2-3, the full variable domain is DSGVTQTPKHLITATGQRVTLRCSPRSGDLSVYWYQQSLDQGLQFLIQYYNGEERAKGNILERFSAQQFPDLHSELNLSSLELGDSALYFCASSAVRTSGINTVTDTQYFGPGTRLTVL.

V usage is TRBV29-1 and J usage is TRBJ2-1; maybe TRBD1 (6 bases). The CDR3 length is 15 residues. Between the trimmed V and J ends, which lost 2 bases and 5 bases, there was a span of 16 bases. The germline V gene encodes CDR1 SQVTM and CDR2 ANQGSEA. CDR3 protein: CSVERAGERHNEQFF. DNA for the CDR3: TGCAGCGTTGAAAGGGCAGGGGAACGTCACAATGAGCAGTTCTTC.

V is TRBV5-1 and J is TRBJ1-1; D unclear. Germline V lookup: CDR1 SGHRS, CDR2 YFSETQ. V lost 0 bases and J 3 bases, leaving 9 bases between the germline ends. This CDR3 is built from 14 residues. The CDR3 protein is CASSLALRDTEAFF. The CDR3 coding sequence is TGCGCCAGCAGCTTGGCCCTGAGGGACACTGAAGCTTTCTTT.

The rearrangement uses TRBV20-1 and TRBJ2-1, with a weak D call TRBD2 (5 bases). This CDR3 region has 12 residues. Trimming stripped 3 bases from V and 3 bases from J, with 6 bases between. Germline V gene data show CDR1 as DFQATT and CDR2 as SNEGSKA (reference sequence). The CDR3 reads CSARDFYNEQFF. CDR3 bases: TGCAGTGCTAGGGACTTCTACAATGAGCAGTTCTTC.

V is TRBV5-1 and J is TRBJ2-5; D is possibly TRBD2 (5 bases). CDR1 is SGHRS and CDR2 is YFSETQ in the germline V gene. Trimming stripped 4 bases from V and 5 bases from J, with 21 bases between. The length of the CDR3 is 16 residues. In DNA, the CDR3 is TGCGCCAGCAGCATGCTCGGGATTGAGAGGGAGGAGACCCAGTACTTC. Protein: CASSMLGIEREETQYF.

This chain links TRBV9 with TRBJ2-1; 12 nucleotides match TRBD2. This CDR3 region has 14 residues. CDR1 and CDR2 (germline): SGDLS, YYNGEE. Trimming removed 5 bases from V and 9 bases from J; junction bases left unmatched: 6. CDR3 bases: TGTGCCAGCAGTAGACTAGCGGGAGAGGTTGAGCAGTTCTTC. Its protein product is CASSRLAGEVEQFF.

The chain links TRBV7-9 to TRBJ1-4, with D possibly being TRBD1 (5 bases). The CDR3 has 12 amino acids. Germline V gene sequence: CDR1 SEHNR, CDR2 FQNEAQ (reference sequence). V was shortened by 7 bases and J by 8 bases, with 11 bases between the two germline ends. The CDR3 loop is CASTEGDEKLFF. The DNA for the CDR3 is TGTGCCAGCACCGAAGGGGACGAAAAACTGTTTTTT.

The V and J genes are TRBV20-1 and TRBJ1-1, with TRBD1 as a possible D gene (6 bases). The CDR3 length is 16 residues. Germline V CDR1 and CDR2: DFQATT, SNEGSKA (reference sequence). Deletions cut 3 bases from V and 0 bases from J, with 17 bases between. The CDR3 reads CSASPQGRGMNTEAFF. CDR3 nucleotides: TGCAGTGCTAGCCCCCAGGGGAGGGGCATGAACACTGAAGCTTTCTTT.

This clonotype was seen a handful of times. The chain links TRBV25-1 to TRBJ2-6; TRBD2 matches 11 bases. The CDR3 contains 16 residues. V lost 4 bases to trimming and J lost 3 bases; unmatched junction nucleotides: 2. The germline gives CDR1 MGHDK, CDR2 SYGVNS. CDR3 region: CASSVGLAVGANVLTF. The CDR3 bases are TGTGCCAGCAGTGTGGGACTAGCGGTTGGGGCCAACGTCCTGACTTTC.

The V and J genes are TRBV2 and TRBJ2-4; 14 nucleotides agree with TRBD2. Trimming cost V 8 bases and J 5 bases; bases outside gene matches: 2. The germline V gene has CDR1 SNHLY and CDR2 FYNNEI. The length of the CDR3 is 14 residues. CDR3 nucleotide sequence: TGTGCCAGCCGACTAGCGGGGGGGCAAAACATTCAGTACTTC. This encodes CASRLAGGQNIQYF.

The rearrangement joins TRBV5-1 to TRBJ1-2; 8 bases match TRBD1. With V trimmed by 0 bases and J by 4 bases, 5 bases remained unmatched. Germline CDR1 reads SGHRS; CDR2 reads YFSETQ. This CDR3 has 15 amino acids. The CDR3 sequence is CASSLVGQGRYGYTF. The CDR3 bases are TGCGCCAGCAGCTTGGTCGGACAGGGCCGCTATGGCTACACCTTC.

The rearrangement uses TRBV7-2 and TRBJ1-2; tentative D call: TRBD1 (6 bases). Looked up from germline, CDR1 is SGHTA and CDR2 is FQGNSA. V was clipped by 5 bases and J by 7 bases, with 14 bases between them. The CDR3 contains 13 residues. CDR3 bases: TGTGCCAGCAGCGAATACAACAGGGTTGGCTACACCTTC. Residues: CASSEYNRVGYTF.

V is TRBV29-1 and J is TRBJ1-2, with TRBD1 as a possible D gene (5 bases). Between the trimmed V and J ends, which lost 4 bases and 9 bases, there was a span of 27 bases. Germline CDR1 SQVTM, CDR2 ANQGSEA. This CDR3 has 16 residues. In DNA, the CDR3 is TGCAGCGTTGTCCCTCCCAACATGGGGCCACTCGACCGCTACACCTTC. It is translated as CSVVPPNMGPLDRYTF.

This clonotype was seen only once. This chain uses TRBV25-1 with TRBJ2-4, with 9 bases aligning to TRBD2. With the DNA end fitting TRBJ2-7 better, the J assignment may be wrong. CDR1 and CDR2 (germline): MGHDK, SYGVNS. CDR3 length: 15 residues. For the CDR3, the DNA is TGTGCCAGCAGTCCCGTTTCTAGCGGGGTCTACGAGCAGTACTTC. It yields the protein CASSPVSSGVYEQYF.

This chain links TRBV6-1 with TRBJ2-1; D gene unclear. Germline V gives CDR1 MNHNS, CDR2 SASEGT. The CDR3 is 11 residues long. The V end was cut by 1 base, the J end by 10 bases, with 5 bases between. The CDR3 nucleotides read TGTGCCAGCAGTGAAGGGGCGGAGCAGTTCTTC. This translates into CASSEGAEQFF.